This record looks at one TCR beta chain sequence and its context. Antigen specificity is unknown. Other nucleotide sequences from this sample produce the same CDR3. These data belong to a study of shared clonotypes between healthy human individuals. Study as a whole: Every donor yielded three CD4 naive, three CD4 memory, two CD8 naive and one CD8 memory plate. Overall study results and limits: Naive subsets usually exceeded memory subsets in estimated richness. Non-shared clonotypes had lower generation probabilities than those shared by all four donors.

This CDR3 contains 14 residues. Per germline, CDR1 MGHRA and CDR2 YSYEKL. The V end was cut by 0 bases, the J end by 1 base, with 6 bases between. Sequencing was performed with immunoSEQ multiplex PCR; in TCRdb, only in-frame clones are kept and a portion is missing. The data show more than 2 million clones, approximately 96% seen once. This chain connects TRBV4-1 to TRBJ1-2; unclear D gene. Specimen: naive CD4+ T cells sorted from blood. Noted subset: CD45RA+ positively selected. This TCR derives from a young man in good health. The CDR3 DNA follows: TGCGCCAGCAGCCAAGATCTAGGTAACTATGGCTACACCTTC. Translating it yields CASSQDLGNYGYTF.